The 3 T cell receptor beta chains below come from one sample, sequenced in a study of T cell repertoires in cytomegalovirus infection. TCRdb reprocessed the reads via MiXCR and lists one record per CDR3 protein. The table lists 740,000 or so distinct CDR3 sequences, 35% to 45% of them singletons. The sequenced sample consisted of PBMCs. These receptors were obtained from a human donor in good health (CMV status not recorded). Some clones in this sample may be carry-over from other donors' samples.

This chain links TRBV9 with TRBJ2-1; no definite D call. The CDR3 sequence is 13 residues long. Trimming removed 3 bases from V and 6 bases from J, with 10 bases in between. Germline CDR1 is SGDLS and CDR2 is YYNGEE. The CDR3 DNA reads TGTGCCAGCAGCGCCTCTCTCGCCAATGAGCAGTTCTTC. Translation: CASSASLANEQFF.

In this sample, this clonotype turned up many times. The genes are TRBV12-3 or TRBV12-4 and TRBJ2-3; the D is unclear. The V end lost 2 bases, the J end lost 6 bases, and 9 bases lay between the germline ends. The CDR3 sequence is 13 residues long. The CDR3 loop reads CASSLIRRDTQYF. The CDR3 DNA follows: TGTGCCAGCAGTTTAATTCGTCGGGATACGCAGTATTTT.

The rearrangement joins TRBV9 to TRBJ2-1; no definite D call. This CDR3 comprises 15 residues. Germline CDR1 and CDR2: SGDLS and YYNGEE. V lost 4 bases, J lost 5 bases, and 16 bases lay in between. As DNA, the CDR3 is TGTGCCAGCAGCATCCGGCCGGGTACCAACAATGAGCAGTTCTTC. Protein sequence: CASSIRPGTNNEQFF. Together with reference TRBV9 and TRBJ2-1, the CDR3 gives the full variable domain: DSGVTQTPKHLITATGQRVTLRCSPRSGDLSVYWYQQSLDQGLQFLIQYYNGEERAKGNILERFSAQQFPDLHSELNLSSLELGDSALYFCASSIRPGTNNEQFFGPGTRLTVL.